This T cell receptor (beta chain) was recovered during a study of blood T cell repertoires in COVID-19. Study summary: The origin of the acute and convalescent COVID-19 samples was the United States, Italy and Spain. T cells, B-cell-depleted T cells, or PBMCs provided the cDNA or gDNA that served as material.

As handled by the study authors: Amplification of reference gene primers was used by the study to estimate nucleated cell counts. Clones were sequenced by immunoSEQ multiplex PCR, and TCRdb holds only the in-frame ones, with some missing. V and J calls and clone size are given by that table; D and trimming were obtained from the DNA. The table records around 130,000 clones, about 80% of them present only once. From germline, CDR1 is MNHEY and CDR2 SVGAGI. This CDR3 region has 16 residues. V lost 0 bases, J lost 1 base, and 5 bases stayed unmatched. The chain has TRBV6-5 and TRBJ1-1; TRBD1 matches 7 bases. The clonotype was recovered from a man aged 40-49 years with active or convalescent COVID-19. The sequenced sample consisted of peripheral blood. CDR3 region: CASSYSTGQKNTEAFF. The CDR3 DNA reads as TGTGCCAGCAGTTACTCGACGGGACAGAAGAACACTGAAGCTTTCTTT.